This T cell receptor (beta chain) was found in a study of shared clonotypes between healthy human individuals. Input per replicate PCR of unsorted PBMC was around 0.3 ug DNA, corresponding to tens of thousands of T cell genomes. Only in-frame clones appear in the TCRdb table, and some are missing; sequencing was by immunoSEQ multiplex PCR. The profile shows 450,000 to 600,000 clones, 70% to 80% of them singletons. Losses at the gene ends were 2 bases for V and 9 bases for J; bases not matched to a gene: 12. Germline CDR1 and CDR2: SGHAT and FQNNGV. There are 16 residues in the CDR3. Only Caucasian adults living in Nashville, Tennessee served as donors.

The rearrangement joins TRBV11-2 to TRBJ2-1; 8 bases fit TRBD2. This TCR derives from a woman in her forties in good health. Some clones in this sample may be carry-over from other donors' samples. Sample: PBMCs. The CDR3 DNA sequence: TGTGCCAGCAGCTTACAGCCGGGACTAGTTACTGGTGAGCAGTTCTTC. Translating gives CASSLQPGLVTGEQFF.